The present T cell receptor beta chain was sequenced within a study of cytomegalovirus exposure and HLA in healthy donors. The CDR3 extends over 17 amino acids. Germline V gene sequence: CDR1 LNHNV, CDR2 YYDKDF (reference sequence). The V end lost 7 bases, the J end lost 1 base, and 20 bases lay between the germline ends. This PCR relied on a set of 60 Vbeta primers and 13 Jbeta primers. Assay used: immunoSEQ multiplex PCR; TCRdb lists only in-frame clones, some missing. The sample has 130,000 to 150,000 clones; just under 80% are singletons. The sample taken for sequencing was PBMCs. The V and J genes are TRBV15 and TRBJ1-5; possibly TRBD1 for D (6 bases). This receptor was identified in a man aged 30-40 years in good health and CMV-seronegative. CDR3 bases: TGTGCCACCACGTGGGGCCTACACAGGGCAAGCAATCAGCCCCAGCATTTT. It specifies CATTWGLHRASNQPQHF.